The 24 T cell receptor beta chains presented below share a single source sample, sequenced in a study of blood T cell repertoires in COVID-19 (dated by TCRdb to 2018 to 2021). Receptor libraries were prepared by the immunoSEQ multiplex PCR assay. TCRdb re-hosts the immuneACCESS table, in-frame sequences only. Its copies lack some clones; in the studies checked, an unresolved V gene accounts for under half of them, and the cause for the rest is not known. This sample lists 65,000 to 85,000 clones; 85% to 90% were detected once. Around 8.7% of the sample rests with the top ten. Input material: peripheral blood. All receptors come from a man aged 45-65 years with active COVID-19.

The V and J genes are TRBV5-1 and TRBJ1-2; TRBD1 agrees at 10 bases. Trimming took 3 bases from V and 4 from J; bases not matched to a gene: 9. Germline V gives CDR1 SGHRS, CDR2 YFSETQ. This CDR3 is built from 16 residues. The CDR3 DNA sequence: TGCGCCAGCAGCTCAACAACCGGGACAGGGGTCTATGGCTACACCTTC. Translating it yields CASSSTTGTGVYGYTF.

The chain uses TRBV6-1 and TRBJ2-7, with D possibly TRBD1 on 6 matching bases. The CDR3 is 13 amino acids. Trimming took off 3 bases at V and 4 bases at J, with 10 bases between the two ends. The germline CDR1 and CDR2 sequences are MNHNS and SASEGT. The CDR3 DNA reads as TGTGCCAGCAGTGAGGGGGCGCAGTACGAGCAGTACTTC. This encodes CASSEGAQYEQYF.

Only a few counts were recorded for this clone. This sequence joins TRBV7-2 and TRBJ2-1; the D gene is possibly TRBD1 (5 bases). The CDR3 totals 13 residues. The germline V gene has CDR1 SGHTA and CDR2 FQGNSA. Trimming shortened V by 2 bases and J by 5 bases, and 7 bases separated the two germline ends. The CDR3 spells CASSLRGNNEQFF. The CDR3 coding sequence is TGTGCCAGCAGCTTAAGGGGAAACAATGAGCAGTTCTTC.

The chain links TRBV27 to TRBJ1-5; 7 bases align to TRBD1. V lost 4 bases and J lost 2; bases outside the gene matches: 8. CDR1 and CDR2 (germline): MNHEY, SMNVEV (reference sequence). The length of the CDR3 is 16 residues. The CDR3 DNA sequence: TGTGCCAGCAGTTCCCGACAGGGATACGGCAATCAGCCCCAGCATTTT. It encodes CASSSRQGYGNQPQHF.

The chain uses TRBV19 and TRBJ1-1; 7 bases match TRBD1. CDR3 size: 12 residues. V was clipped by 5 bases and J by 11 bases; unmatched bases: 8. CDR1 is LNHDA and CDR2 is SQIVND in the germline V gene (reference sequence). CDR3 DNA sequence: TGTGCCAGTAGTTTCCGACAGGGAGCGGCTTTCTTT. Amino acids: CASSFRQGAAFF.

The J gene is TRBJ2-3, the V gene TRBV19, with D tentatively TRBD2 (6 bases). The CDR3 sequence is 13 residues long. Germline CDR1 and CDR2: LNHDA and SQIVND (reference sequence). V lost 6 bases and J 0 bases, leaving 7 bases between the germline ends. CDR3 coding DNA: TGTGCCAGTAGGGCGGGGAGCACAGATACGCAGTATTTT. Protein product: CASRAGSTDTQYF.

This rearrangement joins TRBV18 to TRBJ2-7; unclear D gene. CDR3 length equals 13 residues. Trimming took 5 bases from V and 0 from J, leaving 8 bases between them. In germline, CDR1 is KGHSH, CDR2 LQKENI. The CDR3: CASSEEASYEQYF. The CDR3 nucleotides are TGTGCCAGCTCAGAGGAAGCCTCCTACGAGCAGTACTTC.

In the case of this clone: One junction end does not reproduce the germline sequence, and a read error may be involved. The chain uses TRBV5-4 and TRBJ2-2; TRBD2 matches at 10 bases. The CDR3 is made up of 15 amino acids. Germline V gene sequence: CDR1 SGHNT, CDR2 YYREEE (reference sequence). CDR3 sequence reads: CASSLAGANTGELFF. The CDR3, as DNA: TGTGCCAGCAGCCTAGCGGGGGCGAACACTGGGGAGCTGTTTTTT.

The rearrangement joins TRBV10-3 to TRBJ2-3, with 11 bases that match TRBD2. There are 18 residues in the CDR3. The V segment lost 0 bases and the J segment 3 bases; nucleotides outside the gene matches: 8. The germline V gene has CDR1 ENHRY and CDR2 SYGVKD. The chain's CDR3 is CAISESTLAGGRTDTQYF. CDR3 bases: TGTGCCATCAGTGAGTCGACCCTAGCGGGGGGCAGGACAGATACGCAGTATTTT.

This chain links TRBV5-4 with TRBJ2-3; D is perhaps TRBD2 (6 bases). Germline lookup yields CDR1 SGHNT and CDR2 YYREEE (reference sequence). The CDR3 covers 16 residues. V shed 7 bases and J shed 0 bases, with 18 bases lying between them. In DNA form, the CDR3 reads TGTGCCAGCGTCCGGTTGGAGGGCAGCAGCACAGATACGCAGTATTTT. It codes for CASVRLEGSSTDTQYF.

The CDR3 reads CASSEPGQGEETQYF. CDR3 DNA sequence: TGCGCCAGCAGCGAGCCGGGACAGGGGGAAGAGACCCAGTACTTC. This chain connects TRBV5-1 to TRBJ2-5, with 11 bases identical to TRBD1. V shed 4 bases and J 3 bases; nucleotides not matched to a gene: 5. The length of the CDR3 is 15 residues. CDR1 is SGHRS, CDR2 YFSETQ, per germline.

The V call is TRBV5-6, the J call TRBJ1-5; D gene unclear. CDR1 and CDR2 (germline): SGHDT, YYEEEE. This CDR3 has 14 amino acids. V gave up 4 bases and J gave up 3 bases, with 11 bases separating them. The chain's CDR3 is CASSPSGNNQPQHF. CDR3 coding DNA: TGTGCCAGCAGCCCCTCGGGGAACAATCAGCCCCAGCATTTT.

The chain links TRBV29-1 to TRBJ2-1; perhaps TRBD1 as D (5 bases). This CDR3 is 12 amino acids long. The V gene's germline CDR1 is SQVTM and CDR2 ANQGSEA. The V gene lost 5 bases and the J gene lost 8 bases, with 13 bases spanning the gap. CDR3 protein: CSVRSGWDEQFF. CDR3 bases: TGCAGCGTTCGCTCAGGGTGGGATGAGCAGTTCTTC.

J is TRBJ2-1 and V is TRBV19; 7 nucleotides line up with TRBD2. J lost 10 bases, V lost 8 bases, and 17 bases had no gene match. The CDR3 length is 15 residues. The V gene's germline CDR1 is LNHDA and CDR2 SQIVND (reference sequence). CDR3 bases: TGTGCCAGTTCGGGGAGGAGCGGGGCCCTGGGGGAGCAGTTCTTC. This sequence encodes CASSGRSGALGEQFF. The full variable domain, its missing parts supplied by reference TRBV19 and TRBJ2-1, is DGGITQSPKYLFRKEGQNVTLSCEQNLNHDAMYWYRQDPGQGLRLIYYSQIVNDFQKGDIAEGYSVSREKKESFPLTVTSAQKNPTAFYLCASSGRSGALGEQFFGPGTRLTVL.

The rearrangement uses TRBV4-3 and TRBJ2-1; TRBD2 is a possible D gene (7 bases). The germline CDR1 and CDR2 sequences are LGHNA and YSLEER. The length of the CDR3 is 15 residues. V was clipped by 3 bases and J by 6 bases, with 15 bases between them. CDR3 DNA: TGCGCCAGCAGCCACGATCGGGGGGCGGGCAATGAGCAGTTCTTC. This sequence encodes CASSHDRGAGNEQFF.

The chain carries TRBV10-3 and TRBJ2-7, with 11 bases aligning to TRBD1. Germline CDR1 and CDR2: ENHRY and SYGVKD. CDR3 length equals 14 residues. Unmatched junction bases numbered 2, after V lost 6 bases and J lost 1 base. The CDR3 region is CAIRGDRGSYEQYF. The CDR3 DNA reads TGTGCCATCAGAGGGGACAGGGGGTCCTACGAGCAGTACTTC.

This chain joins TRBV10-3 and TRBJ2-1, with D possibly being TRBD1 (6 bases). V shed 0 bases and J shed 5 bases, with 8 bases lying between them. Germline V gene sequence: CDR1 ENHRY, CDR2 SYGVKD. The CDR3 covers 14 residues. CDR3 sequence reads: CAISESYRDNEQFF. CDR3 DNA: TGTGCCATCAGTGAGTCTTACAGGGACAATGAGCAGTTCTTC.

This chain uses TRBV12-5 with TRBJ2-3; TRBD2 aligns across 9 bases. The length of the CDR3 is 14 residues. V trimming: 3 bases; J trimming: 4 bases; junction bases outside the gene matches: 2. Per the germline V gene, CDR1 is LGHNT and CDR2 is FRNRAP. CDR3 bases: TGTGCTAGTGGTTTAGCGGGGGGAGCAGATACGCAGTATTTT. Amino acids: CASGLAGGADTQYF.

This clone was detected once. This chain connects TRBV6-6 to TRBJ1-1; possibly TRBD1 for D (6 bases). The CDR3 runs 14 residues. Trimming took off 6 bases at V and 5 bases at J, with 16 bases between the two ends. CDR1 MNHNY and CDR2 SVGAGI come from the germline V gene (reference sequence). The CDR3 DNA reads as TGTGCCAGCAGCCTCCGAACAGGGTCGACTGAAGCTTTCTTT. Translating gives CASSLRTGSTEAFF.

The CDR3 protein is CASSVNTGTAQEQYF. The CDR3 DNA reads as TGCGCCAGCAGCGTTAATACCGGGACAGCTCAAGAGCAGTACTTC. The chain couples TRBV5-1 to TRBJ2-7, with TRBD1 matching 7 bases. Germline CDR1 reads SGHRS; CDR2 reads YFSETQ. This CDR3 is built from 15 residues. The V segment lost 4 bases and the J segment 7 bases; nucleotides outside the gene matches: 14.

Concerning this clone: Relative to the germline gene, one junction end is altered; a read error may explain this. The chain carries TRBV11-1 and TRBJ2-5; 15 bases agree with TRBD2. The CDR3 is 14 amino acids. Germline assignment: CDR1 SGHAT and CDR2 FQDESV (reference sequence). CDR3 DNA sequence: TGTGCCAGCAGCTTGGGACTAGCGGGGGGTCACCTACACTTC. This translates into CASSLGLAGGHLHF. The full variable domain, rest sourced from reference TRBV11-1 and TRBJ2-5, is EAEVAQSPRYKITEKSQAVAFWCDPISGHATLYWYRQILGQGPELLVQFQDESVVDDSQLPKDRFSAERLKGVDSTLKIQPAELGDSAMYLCASSLGLAGGHLHFGPGTRLLVL.

In its sample, this clone was seen a few times. This sequence joins TRBV5-8 and TRBJ2-3; D is uncertain. Germline CDR1 reads SGHTS; CDR2 reads YDEGEE. The CDR3 is 14 amino acids. Trimming left V 3 bases short and J 9 bases short, with 17 bases between. DNA for the CDR3: TGTGCCAGCAGCTCAATCATAGTGCCTTCGACGCAGTATTTT. Its protein is CASSSIIVPSTQYF.

This clone was recorded once. J is TRBJ2-5 and V is TRBV6-5; a possible D gene is TRBD1 (7 bases). The V gene lost 6 bases and the J gene lost 5 bases, with 19 bases spanning the gap. From germline, CDR1 is MNHEY and CDR2 SVGAGI. CDR3 length equals 15 residues. The CDR3 sequence: CASRRRDSSGETQYF. The CDR3 bases are TGTGCCAGCAGGCGGAGGGACAGCTCCGGGGAGACCCAGTACTTC.

This sequence joins TRBV7-2 and TRBJ2-7; the match to TRBD2 covers 14 bases. Germline V CDR1 and CDR2: SGHTA, FQGNSA. There are 19 residues in the CDR3. The junction had 14 bases not matched to a gene; V was cut back by 4 bases and J by 3 bases. The chain's CDR3 is CASSSLAVRLAGGHYEQYF. In DNA, the CDR3 is TGTGCCAGCAGCTCTCTGGCGGTCCGACTAGCGGGGGGGCACTACGAGCAGTACTTC.